This TCR beta chain was retrieved from a study of T cell responses to AZD1222 COVID-19 vaccine. Repertoires were generated with immunoSEQ multiplex PCR, while TCRdb's copy carries only in-frame clones and drops some. The sample has about 70,000 clones; 75% to 95% are singletons. Of note for this clone: The antigen is unknown.

Second-dose recipients at about 4 or about 12 weeks were treated as one pooled group. The germline V and J ends were trimmed by 4 bases and 5 bases, with 10 bases remaining between them. The length of the CDR3 is 13 residues. The study's findings and limits: Only a handful of AZD1222 recipients tested seropositive at baseline. Possibly, clonal diversity was underestimated; donors were largely white British and included more females.

Sequenced here: peripheral blood, sampled 28 days after the second AZD1222 dose. The rearrangement links TRBV12-3 or TRBV12-4 to TRBJ2-3; no clear D. This TCR was sampled from an adult who received the AZD1222 COVID-19 vaccine. CDR3: CASSSLNGDTQYF. CDR3 DNA sequence: TGTGCCAGCAGTTCCCTTAACGGAGATACGCAGTATTTT.